These 14 T cell receptor beta chains came from one sample sequenced in a study of T cell responses to AZD1222 COVID-19 vaccine. Repertoires were generated with immunoSEQ multiplex PCR, while TCRdb's copy carries only in-frame clones and drops some. The data show 110,000 to 150,000 clones, with around 93% seen just once and about 9.1% held by the top ten. The specimen comprised peripheral blood, sampled on day 0 of AZD1222 vaccination. These receptors originate from an adult in good health.

The chain joins TRBV7-2 to TRBJ2-1, with TRBD2 identical over 10 bases. CDR3 length equals 14 residues. V was pared by 5 bases and J by 7 bases, with 5 bases of the junction left unmatched. Germline V gene sequence: CDR1 SGHTA, CDR2 FQGNSA. CDR3 region: CASSPMGLANEQFF. The CDR3 bases are TGTGCCAGCAGCCCAATGGGACTAGCGAATGAGCAGTTCTTC.

Remarks on this clone: The junction and the germline gene differ at one end; a read error may be behind it. The chain employs TRBV7-7 and TRBJ2-2; maybe TRBD1 (6 bases). This CDR3 has 14 residues. Germline V gene sequence: CDR1 SSHAT, CDR2 FNYEAQ (reference sequence). CDR3 in DNA: TGTGCTAGCAGCTTGGCTACAGGGACCGGGGAGCTGTTTTTT. It translates to CASSLATGTGELFF.

DNA of the CDR3: TGCGCCAGCAGCCAAGGGCGGGGGATACAAGAGACCCAGTACTTC. Amino acids: CASSQGRGIQETQYF. V is TRBV4-1 and J is TRBJ2-5, with 7 bases lining up with TRBD2. V gave up 1 base and J gave up 2 bases; unmatched junction bases: 4. The CDR3 extends over 15 amino acids. Germline V gene sequence: CDR1 MGHRA, CDR2 YSYEKL.

This chain links TRBV3-1 (or the pseudogene TRBV3-2) with TRBJ1-1; TRBD1 matches 7 bases. This CDR3 has 14 amino acids. Trimming took 1 base from V and 4 from J; bases not matched to a gene: 3. Germline CDR1 reads LGHDT; CDR2 reads YNNKEL (reference sequence). The CDR3 DNA follows: TGTGCCAGCAGCCAAGCCAGGGGGGCCACTGAAGCTTTCTTT. Translation: CASSQARGATEAFF.

CDR3 residues: CASSEFLRSGENEKLFF. The DNA for the CDR3 is TGTGCCAGCAGTGAATTCTTACGGTCAGGGGAAAATGAAAAACTGTTTTTT. The chain is built from TRBV6-1 and TRBJ1-4; D perhaps matches TRBD1 (6 bases). Trimming stripped 2 bases from V and 5 bases from J, with 18 bases between. Germline loops: CDR1 MNHNS, CDR2 SASEGT. The CDR3 length is 17 residues.

The CDR3 nucleotides are TGTGCCAGCAGCTTAGGGACTAGCGGGGGAACAGATACGCAGTATTTT. Its translation: CASSLGTSGGTDTQYF. This rearrangement joins TRBV5-6 to TRBJ2-3, with TRBD2 identical over 14 bases. V was pared by 2 bases and J by 3 bases, with 2 bases of the junction left unmatched. Germline CDR1 is SGHDT and CDR2 is YYEEEE. The CDR3 is 16 residues long.

The chain employs TRBV5-4 and TRBJ1-1, with D uncertain. The CDR3 consists of 13 residues. The V and J ends lost 1 base and 10 bases respectively, with 14 bases between them. Germline V gene data show CDR1 as SGHNT and CDR2 as YYREEE (reference sequence). The CDR3 DNA is TGTGCCAGCAGCTTGTCGGTAGAGACGGCAGCTTTCTTT. This sequence encodes CASSLSVETAAFF.

This chain uses TRBV7-2 with TRBJ2-2; the D is unclear. CDR3 length: 14 amino acids. V shed 3 bases and J shed 6 bases, with 11 bases lying between them. CDR1 and CDR2 from the germline V gene are SGHTA and FQGNSA. CDR3 loop: CASSFDLPPGELFF. The CDR3 DNA follows: TGTGCCAGCAGCTTTGACCTCCCTCCCGGGGAGCTGTTTTTT.

The chain has TRBV27 and TRBJ1-1, with a tentative D call TRBD1 (5 bases). The CDR3 is 17 residues long. Between the trimmed V and J ends, which lost 5 bases and 6 bases, there was a span of 25 bases. Germline loops: CDR1 MNHEY, CDR2 SMNVEV (reference sequence). CDR3 DNA: TGTGCCAGCAGTCCCCCCCTGGGAAGGGGCGTGGGCCCTGAAGCTTTCTTT. It translates to CASSPPLGRGVGPEAFF.

The V call is TRBV5-6, the J call TRBJ2-2; the match to TRBD1 covers 10 bases. The CDR3 is 17 amino acids. CDR1 is SGHDT and CDR2 is YYEEEE in the germline V gene. With 3 bases clipped from V and 7 bases from J, the junction kept 12 bases outside the gene matches. This chain's CDR3 is CASSYGTGVLLVGELFF. The CDR3 DNA follows: TGTGCCAGCAGCTACGGGACAGGGGTGTTGTTAGTCGGGGAGCTGTTTTTT.

The rearrangement uses TRBV3-1 (or the pseudogene TRBV3-2) and TRBJ1-2; 10 bases match TRBD1. The CDR3 totals 14 residues. The junction had 7 bases not matched to a gene; V was cut back by 5 bases and J by 7 bases. Germline V gives CDR1 LGHDT, CDR2 YNNKEL (reference sequence). In DNA form, the CDR3 reads TGTGCCAGCAGCTATGGGACAGGGGAGGGTGGCTACACCTTC. This gives the protein CASSYGTGEGGYTF.

As concerns this clone: In the same sample, other DNA sequences code for this CDR3. The J gene is TRBJ2-1, the V gene TRBV19; either TRBD1 or TRBD2 may fit D (5 bases each). CDR3 length equals 13 residues. Germline CDR1 LNHDA, CDR2 SQIVND (reference sequence). With 1 base removed from V and 4 bases from J, the gap between germline ends came to 5 bases. This CDR3 is CASSIGGYNEQFF. The CDR3 DNA reads as TGTGCCAGTAGTATAGGGGGGTACAATGAGCAGTTCTTC. Full variable domain (rest looked up from reference TRBV19 and TRBJ2-1): DGGITQSPKYLFRKEGQNVTLSCEQNLNHDAMYWYRQDPGQGLRLIYYSQIVNDFQKGDIAEGYSVSREKKESFPLTVTSAQKNPTAFYLCASSIGGYNEQFFGPGTRLTVL.

The V and J genes are TRBV18 and TRBJ2-7; D is perhaps TRBD1 (6 bases). Trimming took off 6 bases at V and 4 bases at J, with 10 bases between the two ends. CDR1 and CDR2 (germline): KGHSH, LQKENI. This CDR3 has 12 residues. The CDR3 protein is CASSRTVYEQYF. DNA for the CDR3: TGTGCCAGCTCCCGGACAGTTTACGAGCAGTACTTC.

This clone was seen only a few times. V is TRBV11-2 and J is TRBJ1-1; no firm D call. This CDR3 comprises 15 residues. Trimming removed 3 bases from V and 1 base from J, with 12 bases in between. In germline, CDR1 is SGHAT, CDR2 FQNNGV. The CDR3 region has the DNA TGTGCCAGCAGCTTCACCGGGAACCAGAACACTGAAGCTTTCTTT. Translated, it gives CASSFTGNQNTEAFF.